One and the same sample provided the 31 T cell receptor beta chains below, sequenced in a study of shared clonotypes between healthy human individuals. The assay was immunoSEQ multiplex PCR, and TCRdb's table has in-frame clones only and misses some. The sample includes about 670,000 clones, roughly 70% seen only once; the top ten take approximately 1.8%. Sequencing was performed on memory CD4+ T cells sorted from blood. Specified subset: CD45RA-negative fraction. The receptors come from a woman in her 30s in good health.

As regards this clone: At the DNA level, this CDR3 is encoded by other sequences in the same sample as well. In DNA, the CDR3 is TGTGCCAGTAGCCCTCCGACAGGGAGGAACACTGAAGCTTTCTTT. This translates into CASSPPTGRNTEAFF. This chain links TRBV19 with TRBJ1-1; 7 nucleotides line up with TRBD1. The CDR3 extends over 15 amino acids. Germline CDR1 is LNHDA and CDR2 is SQIVND (reference sequence). After removal of 6 bases from V and 1 base from J, the junction contained 8 bases not matched to a gene.

With respect to this clone: Other nucleotide sequences in the sample specify the same CDR3. The chain carries TRBV2 and TRBJ1-2, with D possibly matching TRBD1 (5 bases). This CDR3 spans 13 amino acids. Per the germline V gene, CDR1 is SNHLY and CDR2 is FYNNEI. Trimming shortened V by 4 bases and J by 2 bases, and 8 bases separated the two germline ends. The CDR3 nucleotides read TGTGCCAGCAGTGGACAGTTAAACTATGGCTACACCTTC. This gives the protein CASSGQLNYGYTF.

V is TRBV6-1 and J is TRBJ2-3, with 8 nucleotides matching TRBD2. The CDR3 is made up of 18 amino acids. Germline V CDR1 and CDR2: MNHNS, SASEGT. J lost 1 base, V lost 4 bases, and 13 bases had no gene match. The DNA for the CDR3 is TGTGCCAGCAGTGCCAGCCTCGGGGGGGCCGGCGGCACAGATACGCAGTATTTT. Amino acid sequence: CASSASLGGAGGTDTQYF.

J is TRBJ2-2 and V is TRBV6-4; 9 bases agree with TRBD2. The CDR3 covers 16 residues. Per the germline V gene, CDR1 is MRHNA and CDR2 is SNTAGT. Germline trimming cut 5 bases from V and 1 base from J; bases unmatched to any gene: 5. The CDR3 bases are TGTGCCAGCAGTACCAAAGCGGGAGGGAACACCGGGGAGCTGTTTTTT. It codes for CASSTKAGGNTGELFF.

This clone was found a few times. The chain has TRBV7-2 and TRBJ2-7; 8 nucleotides align to TRBD2. From germline, CDR1 is SGHTA and CDR2 FQGNSA. Losses at the gene ends were 0 bases for V and 7 bases for J; bases not matched to a gene: 5. The CDR3 is 14 amino acids. CDR3 bases: TGTGCCAGCAGCTTAGCGAGCGGGGGAGGAGAGCAGTACTTC. Residues: CASSLASGGGEQYF.

This sequence joins TRBV5-1 and TRBJ1-1; D is uncertain. Trimming took 5 bases from V and 4 from J, leaving 15 bases between them. Germline-derived CDR1 and CDR2 are SGHRS and YFSETQ. The CDR3 totals 14 residues. The CDR3 nucleotides read TGCGCCAGCAGGGACCCCGCCCGGAGCACTGAAGCTTTCTTT. It is translated as CASRDPARSTEAFF.

This clone has only one observation. This rearrangement joins TRBV4-1 to TRBJ2-5, with 7 bases matching TRBD1. The CDR3 extends over 14 amino acids. Germline V CDR1 and CDR2: MGHRA, YSYEKL. The V gene end was trimmed by 4 bases and the J gene end by 4 bases; junction bases not matched to a gene: 6. The CDR3: CASSREGARETQYF. In DNA, the CDR3 is TGCGCCAGCAGCCGAGAGGGGGCCCGAGAGACCCAGTACTTC.

This clone occurred a few times. V and J are TRBV19 and TRBJ2-1; 7 positions agree with TRBD2. Germline CDR1 and CDR2: LNHDA and SQIVND (reference sequence). The V segment lost 3 bases and the J segment 5 bases; nucleotides outside the gene matches: 4. CDR3 size: 14 residues. The CDR3 spells CASSMAGEHNEQFF. CDR3 nucleotide sequence: TGTGCCAGTAGTATGGCGGGAGAACACAATGAGCAGTTCTTC.

The chain employs TRBV10-3 and TRBJ1-5; TRBD1 agrees at 7 bases. This CDR3 contains 14 residues. Trimming at V came to 6 bases and at J to 4 bases, leaving 6 bases not matched to a gene. CDR1 and CDR2 from the germline V gene are ENHRY and SYGVKD. CDR3 region: CAISREQGNQPQHF. In nucleotides, the CDR3 is TGTGCCATCAGCCGCGAACAGGGGAATCAGCCCCAGCATTTT.

The J gene is TRBJ2-5, the V gene TRBV27; 9 nucleotides align to TRBD1. CDR1 MNHEY and CDR2 SMNVEV come from the germline V gene (reference sequence). Germline trimming cut 5 bases from V and 3 bases from J; bases unmatched to any gene: 7. CDR3 size: 15 residues. CDR3 loop: CASSLTGTGKETQYF. The CDR3 DNA reads as TGTGCCAGCAGTCTCACCGGGACAGGGAAAGAGACCCAGTACTTC.

This clone was observed a single time. Other DNA sequences in the sample encode the same CDR3. In DNA form, the CDR3 reads TGTGCCAGCAGCTCCTCTAGCGGGAGTACAGATACGCAGTATTTT. This encodes CASSSSSGSTDTQYF. The chain uses TRBV7-3 and TRBJ2-3, with 10 bases identical to TRBD2. Germline V gene lookup returns CDR1 SGHTA and CDR2 FQGTGA. CDR3 size: 15 residues. Unmatched junction bases numbered 4, after V lost 4 bases and J lost 3 bases.

V and J are TRBV28 and TRBJ1-2; tentative D call: TRBD1 (5 bases). V lost 5 bases, J lost 3 bases, and 16 bases lay in between. The germline V gene encodes CDR1 MDHEN and CDR2 SYDVKM. This CDR3 has 15 amino acids. CDR3 region: CASSLTSDSDYGYTF. The CDR3 DNA reads as TGTGCCAGCAGTCTTACCTCAGACAGTGACTATGGCTACACCTTC.

The chain carries TRBV2 and TRBJ2-7; D call uncertain. The CDR3 is 11 amino acids. Trimming pared 4 bases from V and 6 bases from J, leaving 7 bases between. Germline V gives CDR1 SNHLY, CDR2 FYNNEI. The CDR3 sequence is CASSVRVEQYF. CDR3 coding DNA: TGTGCCAGCAGTGTCCGGGTCGAGCAGTACTTC.

The table lists this clone with a few counts. In DNA form, the CDR3 reads TGTGCCAGCAGTGGCCCATACACCATATATTTT. Amino acids: CASSGPYTIYF. The rearrangement joins TRBV2 to TRBJ1-3; D unresolved. This CDR3 is 11 amino acids long. The ends were cut back, 4 bases at V and 8 bases at J, with 6 bases in the middle. CDR1 is SNHLY and CDR2 is FYNNEI in the germline V gene.

The CDR3 is CASSFGRTEQYF. The CDR3 DNA is TGTGCCAGCAGCTTCGGACGGACCGAGCAGTACTTC. This sequence joins TRBV7-2 and TRBJ2-7; D gene uncertain. The V end lost 3 bases, the J end lost 6 bases, and 9 bases lay between the germline ends. There are 12 residues in the CDR3. The germline V gene has CDR1 SGHTA and CDR2 FQGNSA.

The V call is TRBV5-4, the J call TRBJ2-7; D is possibly TRBD2 (5 bases). The germline V gene encodes CDR1 SGHNT and CDR2 YYREEE (reference sequence). This CDR3 comprises 15 residues. Trimming cost V 3 bases and J 5 bases, with 18 bases left between them. As DNA, the CDR3 is TGTGCCAGCAGCTCGCGGACGGGAAACGGGGACGAGCAGTACTTC. Translation: CASSSRTGNGDEQYF.

The CDR3 bases are TGTGCCAGCGGGCTTCTAAGCGGGAGGTACAATGAGCAGTTCTTC. It translates to CASGLLSGRYNEQFF. V gene TRBV27 combines with J gene TRBJ2-1; 9 bases fit TRBD2. Germline CDR1 is MNHEY and CDR2 is SMNVEV (reference sequence). This CDR3 is 15 amino acids long. With 8 bases clipped from V and 4 bases from J, the junction kept 9 bases outside the gene matches.

This sequence joins TRBV5-1 and TRBJ2-7; possible D gene TRBD1, 5 bases. CDR1 and CDR2 (germline): SGHRS, YFSETQ. V lost 0 bases and J lost 2, with 18 bases in between. This CDR3 comprises 17 residues. The CDR3: CASSLANWAGPTYEQYF. DNA of the CDR3: TGCGCCAGCAGCTTGGCCAATTGGGCAGGGCCAACCTACGAGCAGTACTTC.

This CDR3 is CASSLRTGTSGNTIYF. The CDR3 bases are TGTGCCAGCAGCTTAAGAACAGGCACCTCTGGAAACACCATATATTTT. This sequence joins TRBV11-1 and TRBJ1-3, with D maybe TRBD1 (5 bases). The germline gives CDR1 SGHAT, CDR2 FQDESV (reference sequence). This CDR3 comprises 16 residues. V lost 2 bases to trimming and J lost 0 bases, with 11 bases between them.

CDR3 loop: CASKRDGPGTSGYNEQFF. CDR3 DNA: TGTGCCAGTAAACGGGACGGACCCGGGACTAGCGGCTACAATGAGCAGTTCTTC. The chain is built from TRBV19 and TRBJ2-1, with 11 nucleotides matching TRBD2. Germline CDR1 is LNHDA and CDR2 is SQIVND (reference sequence). The CDR3 runs to 18 residues. The V segment lost 7 bases and the J segment 3 bases; nucleotides outside the gene matches: 14.

The CDR3 sequence: CASSITGGRRQPQHF. Here the CDR3 DNA reads TGTGCCAGTAGTATCACAGGGGGACGGAGACAGCCCCAGCATTTT. The gene calls are TRBV19 and TRBJ1-5; 8 nucleotides match TRBD1. The J segment lost 7 bases and the V segment lost 3 bases, leaving 8 bases of the junction unmatched. This CDR3 spans 15 amino acids. CDR1 and CDR2 (germline): LNHDA, SQIVND (reference sequence). Full variable domain (outside the CDR3, taken from reference TRBV19 and TRBJ1-5): DGGITQSPKYLFRKEGQNVTLSCEQNLNHDAMYWYRQDPGQGLRLIYYSQIVNDFQKGDIAEGYSVSREKKESFPLTVTSAQKNPTAFYLCASSITGGRRQPQHFGDGTRLSIL.

With respect to this clone: Within the sample, other DNA sequences also encode this same CDR3. This chain's CDR3 is CASSVTAYSNQPQHF. The CDR3 region has the DNA TGTGCCAGCAGTGTAACAGCCTATAGCAATCAGCCCCAGCATTTT. This sequence joins TRBV6-1 and TRBJ1-5; D gene uncertain. This CDR3 spans 15 amino acids. V was shortened by 4 bases and J by 0 bases, with 10 bases between the two germline ends. The germline V gene has CDR1 MNHNS and CDR2 SASEGT.

V usage is TRBV7-2 and J usage is TRBJ2-7; 8 bases align to TRBD2. The CDR3 runs to 12 residues. Germline values: CDR1 SGHTA, CDR2 FQGNSA. Trimming removed 2 bases from V and 6 bases from J; junction bases left unmatched: 0. Here the CDR3 reads CASSLLAGEQYF. The CDR3 DNA is TGTGCCAGCAGCTTACTAGCGGGCGAGCAGTACTTC.

A note on this clone: This same CDR3 is encoded by further DNA sequences in the sample. J is TRBJ2-7 and V is TRBV7-9, with D possibly TRBD2 on 5 matching bases. The CDR3 has 13 residues. With 1 base removed from V and 2 bases from J, the gap between germline ends came to 6 bases. Germline values: CDR1 SEHNR, CDR2 FQNEAQ (reference sequence). The DNA for the CDR3 is TGTGCCAGCAGCTTAGGAGGGCCCTACGAGCAGTACTTC. Residues: CASSLGGPYEQYF.

The CDR3 nucleotides are TGTGCCAGCAGTCCGTGGGACAGGGTAGGGGAGACCCAGTACTTC. It is translated as CASSPWDRVGETQYF. The V gene is TRBV27, the J gene TRBJ2-5, with 9 nucleotides matching TRBD1. The length of the CDR3 is 15 residues. V lost 5 bases and J lost 5; bases outside the gene matches: 9. Germline values: CDR1 MNHEY, CDR2 SMNVEV (reference sequence).

The chain carries TRBV7-2 and TRBJ2-4; 7 positions agree with TRBD1. This CDR3 spans 13 amino acids. Unmatched junction bases numbered 6, after V lost 5 bases and J lost 8 bases. Germline CDR1 and CDR2: SGHTA and FQGNSA. Here the CDR3 reads CASSGRGRDIQYF. CDR3 nucleotides: TGTGCCAGCAGCGGAAGGGGGCGCGACATTCAGTACTTC.

This clone has more than one count but fewer than ten. The J gene is TRBJ1-1, the V gene TRBV27, with D tentatively TRBD1 (6 bases). CDR1 MNHEY and CDR2 SMNVEV come from the germline V gene (reference sequence). V lost 4 bases, J lost 1 base, and 13 bases lay in between. The CDR3 length is 15 residues. CDR3 sequence: CASSSLGHPNTEAFF. The CDR3 DNA sequence: TGTGCCAGCAGTTCACTGGGACACCCGAACACTGAAGCTTTCTTT.

The chain combines TRBV28 with TRBJ1-2, with 8 bases aligning to TRBD1. The V segment lost 3 bases and the J segment 0 bases; nucleotides outside the gene matches: 6. Germline V CDR1 and CDR2: MDHEN, SYDVKM. The CDR3 has 16 amino acids. The CDR3 protein is CASSLPGTGANYGYTF. CDR3 DNA sequence: TGTGCCAGCAGTTTGCCAGGGACAGGAGCTAACTATGGCTACACCTTC.

The V call is TRBV28, the J call TRBJ2-7; D might be TRBD1 (6 bases). Trimming took off 2 bases at V and 3 bases at J, with 17 bases between the two ends. Germline CDR1 MDHEN, CDR2 SYDVKM. This CDR3 is built from 16 residues. CDR3 sequence reads: CASSLIGTGKYYEQYF. In DNA, the CDR3 is TGTGCCAGCAGTTTAATAGGTACAGGGAAGTACTACGAGCAGTACTTC.

The genes are TRBV19 and TRBJ1-5; perhaps TRBD1 as D (6 bases). CDR1 and CDR2 (germline): LNHDA, SQIVND (reference sequence). Trimming shortened V by 9 bases and J by 6 bases, and 15 bases separated the two germline ends. The CDR3 loop spans 13 amino acids. CDR3 loop: CASGQGMGQPQHF. Written as DNA, the CDR3 is TGTGCCAGCGGTCAGGGGATGGGTCAGCCCCAGCATTTT. The full variable domain, rest sourced from reference TRBV19 and TRBJ1-5, is DGGITQSPKYLFRKEGQNVTLSCEQNLNHDAMYWYRQDPGQGLRLIYYSQIVNDFQKGDIAEGYSVSREKKESFPLTVTSAQKNPTAFYLCASGQGMGQPQHFGDGTRLSIL.

This clone appeared a single time. The chain combines TRBV25-1 with TRBJ1-1; D may be TRBD1 (6 bases). The CDR3 consists of 15 residues. Germline-derived CDR1 and CDR2 are MGHDK and SYGVNS. The V and J ends lost 5 bases and 2 bases respectively, with 15 bases between them. CDR3 DNA: TGTGCCAGCAGTTTTCTGGCGGGGGGCAACACTGAAGCTTTCTTT. This gives the protein CASSFLAGGNTEAFF.